Below are 5 T cell receptor beta chains sequenced from a single sample in a study of cytomegalovirus exposure and HLA in healthy donors. The PCR used 60 Vbeta and 13 Jbeta primers. Profiled with immunoSEQ multiplex PCR; TCRdb holds only in-frame clones, not every one. There are some 150,000 clones in the sample; 80% occur only once, and roughly 10% lies in the top ten. Input material: PBMCs. The receptors were sampled from a man aged 18 to 29 in good health and CMV-seropositive.

The chain uses TRBV7-6 and TRBJ1-1; 8 nucleotides align to TRBD1. J was trimmed by 5 bases and V by 7 bases; bases with no gene match: 9. This CDR3 contains 14 residues. CDR1 SGHVS and CDR2 FNYEAQ come from the germline V gene. DNA for the CDR3: TGTGCCAGCACCCCCCAGGGGGCTAATACTGAAGCTTTCTTT. This sequence encodes CASTPQGANTEAFF.

J is TRBJ2-7 and V is TRBV10-3; 8 nucleotides line up with TRBD1. The J segment lost 2 bases and the V segment lost 6 bases, leaving 6 bases of the junction unmatched. The CDR3 is 14 amino acids. CDR1 is ENHRY, CDR2 SYGVKD, per germline. CDR3 in amino acids: CAIRPGQATYEQYF. CDR3 bases: TGTGCCATCAGACCGGGACAGGCGACCTACGAGCAGTACTTC.

The chain carries TRBV30 and TRBJ2-1; 10 bases are shared with TRBD2. The J segment lost 9 bases and the V segment lost 2 bases, leaving 4 bases of the junction unmatched. CDR3 length: 13 amino acids. The germline CDR1 and CDR2 sequences are GTSNPN and SVGIG (reference sequence). The CDR3 loop is CAWSSGGVGEQFF. The CDR3 DNA reads as TGTGCCTGGAGTAGCGGGGGGGTAGGTGAGCAGTTCTTC.

The chain recombines TRBV4-3 with TRBJ2-7, with 8 bases that match TRBD2. The J segment lost 4 bases and the V segment lost 0 bases, leaving 8 bases of the junction unmatched. Per germline, CDR1 LGHNA and CDR2 YSLEER. The CDR3 spans 16 residues. Here the CDR3 reads CASSQDWRGALYEQYF. CDR3 DNA: TGCGCCAGCAGCCAAGATTGGCGGGGGGCGCTTTACGAGCAGTACTTC.

The rearrangement links TRBV7-2 to TRBJ1-1, with D tentatively TRBD1 (5 bases). The V gene's germline CDR1 is SGHTA and CDR2 FQGNSA. V was pared by 1 base and J by 4 bases, with 10 bases between. The CDR3 is made up of 14 amino acids. CDR3 coding DNA: TGTGCCAGCAGCTTAGTTCCAGGGATCACTGAAGCTTTCTTT. Its translation is CASSLVPGITEAFF.